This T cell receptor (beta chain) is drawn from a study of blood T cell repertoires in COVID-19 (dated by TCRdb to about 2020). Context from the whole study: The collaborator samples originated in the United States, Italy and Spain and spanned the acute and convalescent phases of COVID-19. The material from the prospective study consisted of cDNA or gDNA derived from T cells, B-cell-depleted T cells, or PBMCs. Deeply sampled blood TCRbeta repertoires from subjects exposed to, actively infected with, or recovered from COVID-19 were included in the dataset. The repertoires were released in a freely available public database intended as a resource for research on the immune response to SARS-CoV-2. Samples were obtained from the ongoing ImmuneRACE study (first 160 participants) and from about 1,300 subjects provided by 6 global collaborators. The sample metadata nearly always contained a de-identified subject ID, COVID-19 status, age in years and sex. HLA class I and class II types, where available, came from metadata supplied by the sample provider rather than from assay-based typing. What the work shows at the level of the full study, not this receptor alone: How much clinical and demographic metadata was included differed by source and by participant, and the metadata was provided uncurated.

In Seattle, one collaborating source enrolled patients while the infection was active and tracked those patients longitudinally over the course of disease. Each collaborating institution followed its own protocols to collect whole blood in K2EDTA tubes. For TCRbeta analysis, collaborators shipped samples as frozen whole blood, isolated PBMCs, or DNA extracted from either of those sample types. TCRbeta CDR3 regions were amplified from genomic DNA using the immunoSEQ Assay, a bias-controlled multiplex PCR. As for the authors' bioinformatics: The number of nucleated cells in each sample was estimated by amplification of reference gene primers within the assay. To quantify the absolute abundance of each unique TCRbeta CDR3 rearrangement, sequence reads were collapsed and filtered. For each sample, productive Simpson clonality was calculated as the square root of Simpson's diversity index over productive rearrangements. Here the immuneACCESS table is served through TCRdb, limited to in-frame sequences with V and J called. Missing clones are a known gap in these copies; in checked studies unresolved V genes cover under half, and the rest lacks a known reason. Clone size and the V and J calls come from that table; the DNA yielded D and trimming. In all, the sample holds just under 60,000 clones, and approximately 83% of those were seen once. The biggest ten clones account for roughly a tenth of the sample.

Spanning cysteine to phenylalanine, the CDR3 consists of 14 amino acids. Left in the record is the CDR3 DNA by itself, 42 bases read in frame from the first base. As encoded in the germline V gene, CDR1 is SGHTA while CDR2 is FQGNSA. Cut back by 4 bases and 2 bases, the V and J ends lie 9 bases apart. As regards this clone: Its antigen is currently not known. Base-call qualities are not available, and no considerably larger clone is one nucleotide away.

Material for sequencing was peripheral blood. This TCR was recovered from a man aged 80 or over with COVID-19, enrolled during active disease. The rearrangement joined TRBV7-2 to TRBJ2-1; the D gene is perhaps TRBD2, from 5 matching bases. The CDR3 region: CASSSERAYNEQFF. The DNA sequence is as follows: TGTGCCAGCAGCTCCGAGAGGGCCTACAATGAGCAGTTCTTC.